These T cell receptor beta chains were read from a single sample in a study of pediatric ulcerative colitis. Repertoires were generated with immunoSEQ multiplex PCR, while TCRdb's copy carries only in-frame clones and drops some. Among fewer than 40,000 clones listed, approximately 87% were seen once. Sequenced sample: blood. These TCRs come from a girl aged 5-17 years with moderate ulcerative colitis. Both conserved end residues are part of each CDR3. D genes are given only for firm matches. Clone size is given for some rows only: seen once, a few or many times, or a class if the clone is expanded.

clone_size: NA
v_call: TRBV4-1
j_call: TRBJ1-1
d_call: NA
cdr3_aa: CASSQGGGQFDTEAFF
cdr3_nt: TGCGCCAGCAGCCAAGGTGGGGGCCAATTCGACACTGAAGCTTTCTTT

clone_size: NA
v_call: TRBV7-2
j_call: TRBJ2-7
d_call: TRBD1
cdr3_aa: CASSTPGTGSHEQYF
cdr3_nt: TGTGCCAGCAGCACACCCGGGACAGGGAGCCACGAGCAGTACTTC

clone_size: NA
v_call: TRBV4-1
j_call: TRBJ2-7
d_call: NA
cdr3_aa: CASSRVGHDYEQYF
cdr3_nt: TGCGCCAGCAGCCGAGTGGGGCACGACTACGAGCAGTACTTC

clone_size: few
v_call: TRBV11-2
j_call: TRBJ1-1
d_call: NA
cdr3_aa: CASSFNAGPNTEAFF
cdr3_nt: TGTGCCAGCAGCTTTAATGCGGGGCCGAACACTGAAGCTTTCTTT

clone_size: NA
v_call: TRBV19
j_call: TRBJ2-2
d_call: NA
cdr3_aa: CASSIDRGVVNTGELFF
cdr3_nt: TGTGCCAGTAGTATAGATCGCGGGGTCGTAAACACCGGGGAGCTGTTTTTT

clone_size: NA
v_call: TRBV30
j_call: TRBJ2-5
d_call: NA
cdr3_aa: CAWSYGQETQYF
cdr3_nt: TGTGCCTGGAGTTATGGTCAAGAGACCCAGTACTTC

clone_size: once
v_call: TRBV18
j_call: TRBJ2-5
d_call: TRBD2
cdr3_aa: CASSPRTSGVLETQYF
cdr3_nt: TGTGCCAGCTCACCAAGGACTAGCGGGGTTTTGGAGACCCAGTACTTC

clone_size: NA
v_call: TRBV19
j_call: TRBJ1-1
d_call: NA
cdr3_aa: CASRTGNTEAFF
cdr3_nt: TGTGCCAGCAGGACGGGGAACACTGAAGCTTTCTTT

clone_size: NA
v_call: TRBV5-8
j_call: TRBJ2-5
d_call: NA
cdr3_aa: CASSLTGVKTQYF
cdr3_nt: TGTGCCAGCAGCTTGACGGGGGTTAAGACCCAGTACTTC

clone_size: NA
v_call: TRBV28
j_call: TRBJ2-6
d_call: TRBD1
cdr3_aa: CATATGGDRANVLTF
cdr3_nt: TGTGCCACCGCGACAGGGGGCGATAGGGCCAACGTCCTGACTTTC

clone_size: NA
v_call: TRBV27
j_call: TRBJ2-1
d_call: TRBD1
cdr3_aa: CASRGTGIYNEQFF
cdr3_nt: TGTGCCAGCCGGGGGACAGGGATTTACAATGAGCAGTTCTTC

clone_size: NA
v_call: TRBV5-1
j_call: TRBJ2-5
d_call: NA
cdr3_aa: CASRDQETQYF
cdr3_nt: TGCGCCAGCCGGGACCAAGAGACCCAGTACTTC

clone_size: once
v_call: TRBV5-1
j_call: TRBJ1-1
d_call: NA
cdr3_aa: CASSLLRDGTEAFF
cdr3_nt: TGCGCCAGCAGCTTGCTGCGTGATGGCACTGAAGCTTTCTTT

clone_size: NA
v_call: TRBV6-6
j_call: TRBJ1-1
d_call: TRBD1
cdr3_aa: CASSYGDRNTEAFF
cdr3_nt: TGTGCCAGCAGTTACGGGGACAGGAACACTGAAGCTTTCTTT

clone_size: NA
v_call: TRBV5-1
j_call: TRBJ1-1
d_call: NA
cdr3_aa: CASSPRGEETTEAFF
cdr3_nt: TGCGCCAGCAGCCCGCGGGGGGAGGAGACCACTGAAGCTTTCTTT

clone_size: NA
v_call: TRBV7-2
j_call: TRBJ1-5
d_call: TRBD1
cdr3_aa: CASSRQGGNQPQHF
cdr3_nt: TGTGCCAGCAGTAGACAGGGAGGCAATCAGCCCCAGCATTTT

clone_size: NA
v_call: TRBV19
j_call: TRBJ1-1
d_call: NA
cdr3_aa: CASSIDPGEAFF
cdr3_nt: TGTGCCAGTAGTATAGATCCAGGGGAGGCTTTCTTT

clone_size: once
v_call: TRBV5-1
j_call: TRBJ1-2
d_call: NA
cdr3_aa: CASSLDARSMGYTF
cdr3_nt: TGCGCCAGCAGCTTGGATGCAAGGAGCATGGGCTACACCTTC

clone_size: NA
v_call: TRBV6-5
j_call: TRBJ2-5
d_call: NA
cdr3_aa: CASSQQGSIGGTQYF
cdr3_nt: TGTGCCAGCAGCCAACAGGGTAGTATCGGGGGGACCCAGTACTTC

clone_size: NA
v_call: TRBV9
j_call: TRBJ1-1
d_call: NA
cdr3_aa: CASSQGTNTEAFF
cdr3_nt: TGTGCCAGCAGCCAGGGGACGAACACTGAAGCTTTCTTT

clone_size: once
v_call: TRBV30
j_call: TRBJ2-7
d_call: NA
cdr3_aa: CAWIAGLDEQYF
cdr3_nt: TGTGCCTGGATCGCAGGGTTGGACGAGCAGTACTTC

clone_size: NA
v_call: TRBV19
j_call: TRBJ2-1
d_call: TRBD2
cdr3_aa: CASTLGGTSSIGANEQFF
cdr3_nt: TGTGCCAGTACCCTGGGGGGGACTAGTTCGATTGGGGCCAATGAGCAGTTCTTC

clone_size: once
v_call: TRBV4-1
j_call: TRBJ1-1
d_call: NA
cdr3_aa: CASSQGTVGFGYTEAFF
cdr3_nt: TGCGCCAGCAGCCAAGGGACAGTCGGATTTGGGTACACTGAAGCTTTCTTT

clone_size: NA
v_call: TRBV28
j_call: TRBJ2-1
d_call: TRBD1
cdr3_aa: CAIQNRGAEPSEQFF
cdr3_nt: TGTGCCATTCAGAACAGGGGGGCCGAGCCGAGTGAGCAGTTCTTC

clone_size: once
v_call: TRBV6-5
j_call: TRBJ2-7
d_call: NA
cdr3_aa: CASSPTTPYEQYF
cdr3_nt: TGTGCCAGCAGTCCCACGACACCCTACGAGCAGTACTTC

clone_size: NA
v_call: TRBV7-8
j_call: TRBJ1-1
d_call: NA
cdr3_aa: CASSLTSTSTTEAFF
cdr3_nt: TGTGCCAGCAGCCTGACATCTACCTCGACCACTGAAGCTTTCTTT

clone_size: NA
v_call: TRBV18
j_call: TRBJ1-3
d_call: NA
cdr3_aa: CASSETGSPGNTIYF
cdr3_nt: TGTGCCAGCTCAGAAACAGGGTCCCCTGGAAACACCATATATTTT

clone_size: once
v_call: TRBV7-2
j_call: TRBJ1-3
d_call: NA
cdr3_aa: CASSAGLVSGNTIYF
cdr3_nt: TGTGCCAGCAGCGCCGGACTGGTCTCTGGAAACACCATATATTTT

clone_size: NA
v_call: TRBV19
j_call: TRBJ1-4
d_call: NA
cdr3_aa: CASSCRGDEKLFF
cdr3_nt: TGTGCCAGTAGTTGTAGAGGGGATGAAAAACTGTTTTTT

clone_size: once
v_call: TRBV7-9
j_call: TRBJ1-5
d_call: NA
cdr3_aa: CASSFYSGAGNQPQHF
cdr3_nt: TGTGCCAGCAGTTTCTACTCGGGGGCCGGCAATCAGCCCCAGCATTTT

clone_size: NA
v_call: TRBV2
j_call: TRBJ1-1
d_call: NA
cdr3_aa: CASKGGNTEAFF
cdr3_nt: TGTGCCAGCAAAGGTGGTAACACTGAAGCTTTCTTT

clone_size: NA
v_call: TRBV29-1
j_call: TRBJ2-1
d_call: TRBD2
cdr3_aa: CSVSSGRVYNEQFF
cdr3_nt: TGCAGCGTTTCTAGCGGGAGGGTGTACAATGAGCAGTTCTTC

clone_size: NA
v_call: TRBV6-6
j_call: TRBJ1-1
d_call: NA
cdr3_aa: CASSPRGGTEAFF
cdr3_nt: TGTGCCAGCAGCCCCCGGGGGGGGACTGAAGCTTTCTTT

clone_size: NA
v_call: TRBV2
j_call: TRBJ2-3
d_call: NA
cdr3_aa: CASRELGVTRDTQYF
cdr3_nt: TGTGCCAGCAGGGAACTAGGGGTCACGCGGGATACGCAGTATTTT

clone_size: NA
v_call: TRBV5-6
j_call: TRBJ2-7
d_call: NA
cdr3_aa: CASSLGNTYEQYF
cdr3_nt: TGTGCCAGCAGCTTGGGAAACACCTACGAGCAGTACTTC

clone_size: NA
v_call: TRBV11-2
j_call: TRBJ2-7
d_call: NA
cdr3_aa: CASSLDLAGEQYF
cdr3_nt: TGTGCCAGCAGTTTAGACCTGGCGGGTGAGCAGTACTTC

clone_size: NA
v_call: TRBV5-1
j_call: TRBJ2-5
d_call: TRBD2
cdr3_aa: CASSLSGDQESQYF
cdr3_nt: TGCGCCAGCAGCTTAAGCGGGGACCAAGAGAGCCAGTACTTC

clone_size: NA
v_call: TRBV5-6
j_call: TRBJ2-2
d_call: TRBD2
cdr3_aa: CASSPLTSGETGELFF
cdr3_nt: TGTGCCAGCAGCCCCCTCACTAGCGGCGAAACCGGGGAGCTGTTTTTT

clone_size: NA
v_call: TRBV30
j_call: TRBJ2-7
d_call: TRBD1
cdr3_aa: CAWSIPGQGFEQYF
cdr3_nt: TGTGCCTGGAGCATTCCGGGACAGGGGTTTGAGCAGTACTTC

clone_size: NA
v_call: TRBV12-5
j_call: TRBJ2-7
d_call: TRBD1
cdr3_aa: CASGLGTGMTLYEQYF
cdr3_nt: TGTGCTAGTGGTTTGGGGACAGGGATGACCCTGTACGAGCAGTACTTC

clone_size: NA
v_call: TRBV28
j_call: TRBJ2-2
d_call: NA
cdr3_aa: CASSITNTGELFF
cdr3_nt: TGTGCCAGCAGTATTACGAACACCGGGGAGCTGTTTTTT

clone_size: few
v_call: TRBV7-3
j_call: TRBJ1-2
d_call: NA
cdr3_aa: CASSLNQGLSEGYTF
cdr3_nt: TGTGCCAGCAGCTTAAATCAGGGGCTCTCAGAAGGCTACACCTTC

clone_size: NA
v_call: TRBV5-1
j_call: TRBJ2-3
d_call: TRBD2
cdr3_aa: CASSLSLAATDTQYF
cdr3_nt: TGCGCCAGCAGCTTATCCCTAGCGGCCACGGATACGCAGTATTTT

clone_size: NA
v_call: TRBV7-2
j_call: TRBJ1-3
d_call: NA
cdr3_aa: CASSPLPGATGNTIYF
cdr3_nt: TGTGCCAGCAGCCCCCTTCCGGGGGCTACTGGAAACACCATATATTTT

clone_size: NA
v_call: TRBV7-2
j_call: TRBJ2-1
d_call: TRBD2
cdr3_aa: CASSPLRGEGEQFF
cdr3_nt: TGTGCCAGCAGCCCCCTACGCGGGGAGGGTGAGCAGTTCTTC

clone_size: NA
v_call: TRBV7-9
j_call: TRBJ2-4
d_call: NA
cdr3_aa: CASSARTQNIQYF
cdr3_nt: TGTGCCAGCAGCGCCCGTACGCAAAACATTCAGTACTTC

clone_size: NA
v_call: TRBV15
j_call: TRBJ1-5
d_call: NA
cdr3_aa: CATSRDLTPGYSNQPQHF
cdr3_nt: TGTGCCACCAGCAGAGATCTGACCCCAGGTTATAGCAATCAGCCCCAGCATTTT

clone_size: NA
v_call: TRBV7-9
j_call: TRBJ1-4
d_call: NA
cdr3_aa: CASSSLVGSNEKLFF
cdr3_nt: TGTGCCAGCAGCTCCTTGGTGGGGTCTAATGAAAAACTGTTTTTT

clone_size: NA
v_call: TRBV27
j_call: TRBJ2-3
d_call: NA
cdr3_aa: CARGTCGTDTQYF
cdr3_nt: TGTGCCAGGGGGACCTGCGGCACAGATACGCAGTATTTT

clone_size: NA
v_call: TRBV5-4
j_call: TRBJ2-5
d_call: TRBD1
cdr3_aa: CASSWARTGRGETQYF
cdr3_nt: TGTGCCAGCAGCTGGGCGCGGACAGGGCGAGGAGAGACCCAGTACTTC

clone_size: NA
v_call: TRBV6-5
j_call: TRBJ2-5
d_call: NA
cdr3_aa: CASSRRHEWETQYF
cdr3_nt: TGTGCCAGCAGCCGCCGACATGAGTGGGAGACCCAGTACTTC

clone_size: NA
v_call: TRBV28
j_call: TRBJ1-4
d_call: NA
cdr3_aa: CASSYHLSGGVDEKLFF
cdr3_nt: TGTGCCAGCAGTTATCATTTAAGTGGGGGAGTCGATGAAAAACTGTTTTTT

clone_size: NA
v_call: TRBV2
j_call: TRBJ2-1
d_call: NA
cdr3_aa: CASGGTNSYNEQFF
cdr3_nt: TGTGCCAGCGGCGGGACGAACTCCTACAATGAGCAGTTCTTC

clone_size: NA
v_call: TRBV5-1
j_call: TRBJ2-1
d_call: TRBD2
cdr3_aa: CASRMGGSSYNEQFF
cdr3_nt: TGCGCCAGCAGAATGGGCGGGAGCTCCTACAATGAGCAGTTCTTC

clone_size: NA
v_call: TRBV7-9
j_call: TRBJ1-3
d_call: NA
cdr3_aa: CASSLQGLRNTIYF
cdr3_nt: TGTGCCAGCAGCTTACAAGGGTTAAGAAACACCATATATTTT